The rows below give T cell receptor beta chains drawn from one sample of a study of response to subunit inactivated influenza vaccine. In TCRdb, the RT-PCR reads were re-called with MiXCR into one record per CDR3 protein. This table holds approximately 530,000 distinct CDR3 sequences, around 8% found once. The sample consisted of PBMCs from blood, taken less than 30 months after vaccination. Receptors originate from a man in his fifties or sixties who received an inactivated influenza vaccine. Both conserved end residues are part of each CDR3. The D gene is left open where the match is weak. The size of a clone is reported for some rows only, either as once, few or many, or as a class for expanded clones.

d_call: NA; clone_size: NA; cdr3_length: 17; j_call: TRBJ1-1; v_call: TRBV7-2; cdr3_aa: CASSLGGGQGMNTEAFF; cdr3_nt: TGTGCCAGCAGCTTAGGTGGCGGGCAGGGGATGAACACTGAAGCTTTCTTT
d_call: NA; clone_size: few; cdr3_length: 13; j_call: TRBJ2-5; v_call: TRBV19; cdr3_aa: CASGPFGEETQYF; cdr3_nt: TGTGCCAGCGGGCCCTTCGGGGAAGAGACCCAGTACTTC
d_call: TRBD2; clone_size: few; cdr3_length: 15; j_call: TRBJ2-1; v_call: TRBV7-2; cdr3_aa: CASSKTSGSSNEQFF; cdr3_nt: TGTGCCAGCAGCAAGACTAGCGGGAGTAGCAATGAGCAGTTCTTC
d_call: TRBD2; clone_size: NA; cdr3_length: 16; j_call: TRBJ2-3; v_call: TRBV6-1; cdr3_aa: CASSISGRAISDTQYF; cdr3_nt: TGTGCCAGCAGTATTAGCGGGAGGGCCATTTCTGATACGCAGTATTTT
d_call: TRBD1; clone_size: NA; cdr3_length: 15; j_call: TRBJ2-7; v_call: TRBV11-2; cdr3_aa: CASNGIRDSDYEQYF; cdr3_nt: TGTGCCAGCAACGGTATCCGGGACAGTGACTACGAGCAGTACTTC
d_call: TRBD1; clone_size: few; cdr3_length: 15; j_call: TRBJ2-1; v_call: TRBV5-1; cdr3_aa: CASSLQGAGNNEQFF; cdr3_nt: TGCGCCAGCAGCCTGCAGGGGGCGGGTAACAATGAGCAGTTCTTC
d_call: TRBD1; clone_size: few; cdr3_length: 14; j_call: TRBJ1-5; v_call: TRBV20-1; cdr3_aa: CSASGTGTTGAQHF; cdr3_nt: TGCAGTGCTAGCGGGACAGGGACCACGGGGGCCCAGCATTTT
d_call: TRBD1; clone_size: NA; cdr3_length: 16; j_call: TRBJ2-7; v_call: TRBV5-1; cdr3_aa: CASTNVGTGGPYEQYF; cdr3_nt: TGCGCCAGCACTAACGTCGGGACAGGGGGCCCCTACGAGCAGTACTTC
d_call: NA; clone_size: NA; cdr3_length: 12; j_call: TRBJ1-5; v_call: TRBV12-3/TRBV12-4; cdr3_aa: CASSQGGGAQHF; cdr3_nt: TGTGCCAGCAGTCAAGGTGGGGGGGCCCAGCATTTT
d_call: TRBD2; clone_size: few; cdr3_length: 15; j_call: TRBJ2-5; v_call: TRBV7-9; cdr3_aa: CASSLVLAGTETQYF; cdr3_nt: TGTGCCAGCAGCTTAGTACTAGCGGGGACCGAGACCCAGTACTTC
d_call: NA; clone_size: many; cdr3_length: 14; j_call: TRBJ2-3; v_call: TRBV29-1; cdr3_aa: CSVATGAITDTQYF; cdr3_nt: TGCAGCGTTGCTACCGGGGCCATCACAGATACGCAGTATTTT
d_call: NA; clone_size: many; cdr3_length: 16; j_call: TRBJ2-2; v_call: TRBV4-2; cdr3_aa: CASSQDVARGTGELFF; cdr3_nt: TGTGCCAGCAGCCAAGATGTGGCGAGAGGCACCGGGGAGCTGTTTTTT
d_call: TRBD1; clone_size: few; cdr3_length: 19; j_call: TRBJ2-3; v_call: TRBV11-2; cdr3_aa: CASSFVKAGGLRRTDTQYF; cdr3_nt: TGTGCCAGCAGCTTCGTTAAGGCAGGGGGCCTCCGCCGCACAGATACGCAGTATTTT
d_call: TRBD1; clone_size: few; cdr3_length: 16; j_call: TRBJ1-4; v_call: TRBV5-1; cdr3_aa: CASSLAGTGMNEKLFF; cdr3_nt: TGCGCCAGCAGCTTGGCCGGGACAGGGATGAATGAAAAACTGTTTTTT
d_call: NA; clone_size: NA; cdr3_length: 17; j_call: TRBJ2-5; v_call: TRBV6-1; cdr3_aa: CASSPSHPRQGGETQYF; cdr3_nt: TGTGCCAGCAGTCCGTCCCACCCCAGGCAGGGGGGGGAGACCCAGTACTTC
d_call: NA; clone_size: NA; cdr3_length: 13; j_call: TRBJ2-7; v_call: TRBV7-9; cdr3_aa: CASSLEWTVGPLF; cdr3_nt: TGTGCCAGCAGCTTGGAATGGACAGTCGGCCCTCTATTC
d_call: NA; clone_size: NA; cdr3_length: 16; j_call: TRBJ2-6; v_call: TRBV3-1; cdr3_aa: CASSQELGLGANVLTF; cdr3_nt: TGTGCCAGCAGCCAAGAGTTGGGATTGGGGGCCAACGTCCTGACTTTC
d_call: NA; clone_size: many; cdr3_length: 16; j_call: TRBJ1-6; v_call: TRBV5-1; cdr3_aa: CASSLMGGTENSPLHF; cdr3_nt: TGCGCCAGCAGCTTGATGGGGGGCACGGAAAATTCACCCCTCCACTTT
d_call: TRBD1; clone_size: few; cdr3_length: 12; j_call: TRBJ2-5; v_call: TRBV5-1; cdr3_aa: CASSLGDRGLSF; cdr3_nt: TGCGCCAGCAGCTTGGGTGACAGGGGGCTCTCCTTC
d_call: TRBD2; clone_size: NA; cdr3_length: 16; j_call: TRBJ2-2; v_call: TRBV12-3/TRBV12-4; cdr3_aa: CASSLASGGRPGELFF; cdr3_nt: TGTGCCAGCAGCCTCGCTAGCGGGGGGCGTCCCGGGGAGCTGTTTTTT
d_call: TRBD2; clone_size: NA; cdr3_length: 20; j_call: TRBJ2-3; v_call: TRBV14; cdr3_aa: CASSPRLAGARRPSTDTQYF; cdr3_nt: TGTGCCAGCAGCCCCAGGCTAGCGGGGGCTCGGCGTCCTAGCACAGATACGCAGTATTTT
d_call: NA; clone_size: NA; cdr3_length: 16; j_call: TRBJ1-1; v_call: TRBV6-2/TRBV6-3; cdr3_aa: CASSVRHRHMNTEAFF; cdr3_nt: TGTGCCAGCAGTGTCCGACATCGGCACATGAACACTGAAGCTTTCTTT
d_call: NA; clone_size: NA; cdr3_length: 15; j_call: TRBJ2-5; v_call: TRBV20-1; cdr3_aa: CSAHMSGPKGETQYF; cdr3_nt: TGCAGTGCTCACATGAGCGGGCCCAAGGGGGAGACCCAGTACTTC
d_call: TRBD2; clone_size: few; cdr3_length: 15; j_call: TRBJ2-3; v_call: TRBV7-8; cdr3_aa: CASSNRLAGEGTQYF; cdr3_nt: TGTGCCAGCAGCAACCGACTAGCGGGAGAAGGTACGCAGTATTTT
d_call: NA; clone_size: many; cdr3_length: 15; j_call: TRBJ1-5; v_call: TRBV6-2/TRBV6-3; cdr3_aa: CASGETRQNNQPQHF; cdr3_nt: TGTGCCAGCGGGGAAACCCGACAGAATAATCAGCCCCAGCATTTT
d_call: NA; clone_size: few; cdr3_length: 19; j_call: TRBJ1-1; v_call: TRBV7-8; cdr3_aa: CASSLAAGSRMGWDTEAFF; cdr3_nt: TGTGCCAGCAGCTTAGCGGCAGGATCTAGAATGGGGTGGGACACTGAAGCTTTCTTT
d_call: NA; clone_size: NA; cdr3_length: 14; j_call: TRBJ1-1; v_call: TRBV7-9; cdr3_aa: CASSPSIGGSEAFF; cdr3_nt: TGTGCCAGCAGCCCCTCTATCGGGGGTAGTGAAGCTTTCTTT
d_call: NA; clone_size: NA; cdr3_length: 17; j_call: TRBJ2-6; v_call: TRBV3-1; cdr3_aa: CASSQDMVEPGANVLTF; cdr3_nt: TGTGCCAGCAGCCAAGATATGGTGGAACCTGGGGCCAACGTCCTGACTTTC
d_call: NA; clone_size: many; cdr3_length: 15; j_call: TRBJ2-1; v_call: TRBV20-1; cdr3_aa: CSARDGSQFKVEQFF; cdr3_nt: TGCAGTGCTAGAGATGGTAGTCAGTTTAAGGTTGAGCAGTTCTTC
d_call: NA; clone_size: NA; cdr3_length: 16; j_call: TRBJ1-4; v_call: TRBV29-1; cdr3_aa: CSVVWAPGGSNEKLFF; cdr3_nt: TGCAGCGTTGTATGGGCGCCAGGAGGGAGTAATGAAAAACTGTTTTTT
d_call: NA; clone_size: many; cdr3_length: 16; j_call: TRBJ1-2; v_call: TRBV6-2/TRBV6-3; cdr3_aa: CASSSHGRNGYSGYTF; cdr3_nt: TGTGCCAGCAGTTCCCACGGACGGAACGGCTATTCGGGCTACACCTTC
d_call: TRBD2; clone_size: few; cdr3_length: 16; j_call: TRBJ2-3; v_call: TRBV7-9; cdr3_aa: CASSSVAGGGTDTQYF; cdr3_nt: TGTGCCAGCAGCTCAGTAGCGGGAGGCGGCACAGATACGCAGTATTTT
d_call: TRBD1; clone_size: few; cdr3_length: 16; j_call: TRBJ2-2; v_call: TRBV7-9; cdr3_aa: CASSLSGTGKAGELFF; cdr3_nt: TGTGCCAGCAGCTTATCCGGGACAGGGAAGGCCGGGGAGCTGTTTTTT
d_call: NA; clone_size: few; cdr3_length: 15; j_call: TRBJ2-2; v_call: TRBV29-1; cdr3_aa: CSVVLWASNTGELFF; cdr3_nt: TGCAGCGTTGTTCTTTGGGCCTCGAACACCGGGGAGCTGTTTTTT
d_call: NA; clone_size: few; cdr3_length: 14; j_call: TRBJ2-1; v_call: TRBV20-1; cdr3_aa: CSASRRALRDEQFF; cdr3_nt: TGCAGTGCTAGTAGGCGGGCACTTAGGGATGAGCAGTTCTTC
d_call: TRBD1; clone_size: few; cdr3_length: 13; j_call: TRBJ2-1; v_call: TRBV11-1; cdr3_aa: CASSATGLGEQFF; cdr3_nt: TGTGCCAGCAGCGCGACAGGGTTAGGTGAGCAGTTCTTC
d_call: NA; clone_size: few; cdr3_length: 14; j_call: TRBJ1-5; v_call: TRBV27; cdr3_aa: CASSFRTAGQPQHF; cdr3_nt: TGTGCCAGCAGTTTTAGAACAGCGGGTCAGCCCCAGCATTTT
d_call: NA; clone_size: NA; cdr3_length: 17; j_call: TRBJ2-5; v_call: TRBV20-1; cdr3_aa: CSARGRGRASYQETQYF; cdr3_nt: TGCAGTGCTCGGGGGCGAGGGAGAGCTTCGTACCAAGAGACCCAGTACTTC
d_call: NA; clone_size: few; cdr3_length: 16; j_call: TRBJ2-3; v_call: TRBV4-1; cdr3_aa: CASSQVGALGADTQYF; cdr3_nt: TGCGCCAGCAGCCAAGTCGGGGCCCTTGGGGCAGATACGCAGTATTTT
d_call: TRBD1; clone_size: NA; cdr3_length: 15; j_call: TRBJ2-3; v_call: TRBV6-1; cdr3_aa: CASNDRAHSTDTQYF; cdr3_nt: TGTGCCAGCAATGACAGGGCCCATAGCACAGATACGCAGTATTTT
d_call: NA; clone_size: many; cdr3_length: 13; j_call: TRBJ2-1; v_call: TRBV27; cdr3_aa: CASSTIQGGEQFF; cdr3_nt: TGTGCCAGCAGTACAATACAGGGCGGTGAGCAGTTCTTC
d_call: NA; clone_size: NA; cdr3_length: 12; j_call: TRBJ1-4; v_call: TRBV2; cdr3_aa: CASRDGGEKLFF; cdr3_nt: TGTGCCAGCAGGGATGGAGGCGAAAAACTGTTTTTT
d_call: TRBD2; clone_size: NA; cdr3_length: 15; j_call: TRBJ2-3; v_call: TRBV19; cdr3_aa: CASTLGAGDTDTQYF; cdr3_nt: TGTGCCAGTACCCTAGGGGCGGGAGATACAGATACGCAGTATTTT
d_call: NA; clone_size: many; cdr3_length: 15; j_call: TRBJ2-1; v_call: TRBV12-3/TRBV12-4; cdr3_aa: CASSLGDSSYNEQFF; cdr3_nt: TGTGCCAGCAGTCTGGGGGATAGCTCCTACAATGAGCAGTTCTTC
d_call: NA; clone_size: many; cdr3_length: 17; j_call: TRBJ2-3; v_call: TRBV7-9; cdr3_aa: CASSPRERENSTDTQYF; cdr3_nt: TGTGCCAGCAGCCCGCGTGAACGGGAAAATAGCACAGATACGCAGTATTTT
d_call: NA; clone_size: few; cdr3_length: 18; j_call: TRBJ2-7; v_call: TRBV21-1; cdr3_aa: CASSKREKRDRGFDEQYF; cdr3_nt: TGTGCCAGCAGCAAAAGAGAGAAACGGGACAGGGGTTTCGACGAGCAGTACTTC
d_call: NA; clone_size: NA; cdr3_length: 14; j_call: TRBJ1-6; v_call: TRBV28; cdr3_aa: CASSTDGGNSPLHF; cdr3_nt: TGTGCCAGCAGCACAGACGGAGGCAATTCACCCCTCCACTTT
d_call: NA; clone_size: NA; cdr3_length: 15; j_call: TRBJ2-5; v_call: TRBV12-3/TRBV12-4; cdr3_aa: CASSFGLSFQETQYF; cdr3_nt: TGTGCCAGCAGTTTCGGGTTATCCTTCCAAGAGACCCAGTACTTC
d_call: NA; clone_size: many; cdr3_length: 13; j_call: TRBJ1-2; v_call: TRBV4-1; cdr3_aa: CASSQELGHGYTF; cdr3_nt: TGCGCCAGCAGCCAAGAGTTGGGGCACGGCTACACCTTC
d_call: NA; clone_size: many; cdr3_length: 14; j_call: TRBJ2-2; v_call: TRBV7-8; cdr3_aa: CASRGGRSTGELFF; cdr3_nt: TGTGCCAGCCGAGGGGGAAGAAGCACCGGGGAGCTGTTTTTT
d_call: NA; clone_size: NA; cdr3_length: 13; j_call: TRBJ2-3; v_call: TRBV7-2; cdr3_aa: CASRQTSTDTQYF; cdr3_nt: TGTGCCAGCAGACAAACTAGCACAGATACGCAGTATTTT
d_call: NA; clone_size: NA; cdr3_length: 15; j_call: TRBJ1-6; v_call: TRBV5-1; cdr3_aa: CASSLTGSNNSPLHF; cdr3_nt: TGCGCCAGCAGCTTAACAGGCAGCAATAATTCACCCCTCCACTTT
d_call: TRBD1; clone_size: few; cdr3_length: 17; j_call: TRBJ2-5; v_call: TRBV6-5; cdr3_aa: CASSYFGTGGRRETQYF; cdr3_nt: TGTGCCAGCAGTTACTTTGGTACAGGGGGTCGTCGAGAGACCCAGTACTTC